This T cell receptor beta chain was documented in a study of regulatory dendritic cells for organ transplantation. Study-wide results and caveats: Memory T cells were less diverse than naive, with memory CD8+ most oligoclonal. Of resting T cell subsets, memory CD8+ had the most alloreactive clonotypes. Mature dendritic cells appeared to drive more memory CD8+ clonal expansion than regulatory ones.

About this clone: The antigen remains undetermined.

Libraries were prepared by immunoSEQ multiplex PCR; TCRdb keeps only in-frame clonotypes and omits some of them. Here the sample spans 26,000 or so clones, 80% to 85% being singletons. From germline, CDR1 is SGHAT and CDR2 FQNNGV. V gave up 5 bases and J gave up 3 bases, with 16 bases separating them. This CDR3 region has 15 residues. The TCR was taken from a human donor in good health. This chain connects TRBV11-2 to TRBJ1-2; D ambiguous. The specimen was naive CD4+ T cells from blood. Indicated subset: CD45RA+ naive T cells. The CDR3 sequence is CASSLTRAGYYGYTF. Written as DNA, the CDR3 is TGTGCCAGCAGCCTCACCCGAGCGGGGTACTATGGCTACACCTTC.